The TCR beta chain described here comes from a study of graft-versus-host responses after intestinal transplantation. Study context: Transplants were multivisceral, liver-intestinal, or isolated intestinal. Study conclusions and caveats: Recipient-marrow GvH clones were detected, some having first appeared in ileum or blood.

Notes on this clone: What it recognizes is unknown.

Germline loops: CDR1 MNHNS, CDR2 SASEGT. V was pared by 1 base and J by 5 bases, with 4 bases of the junction left unmatched. CDR3 size: 15 residues. Repertoires were generated with immunoSEQ multiplex PCR, while TCRdb's copy carries only in-frame clones and drops some. This table holds 100,000 to 140,000 clones, 87% found once. The chain couples TRBV6-1 to TRBJ2-1; 8 bases match TRBD2. Sequenced material: unstimulated CD4+ T cells sorted from spleen or lymph node cells, taken before transplant. The receptor's source is a human donor who was the organ donor for an intestinal transplant. The CDR3 coding sequence is TGTGCCAGCAGTGAAGGCGGTAGCGGGAACAATGAGCAGTTCTTC. This gives the protein CASSEGGSGNNEQFF.